This TCR beta chain was observed in a study of blood T cell repertoires in COVID-19. This clone was counted a single time. Other DNA variants within this sample encode the same CDR3. In the source study's methods: Cell counts per sample came from amplifying reference gene primers. Some clones are missing from TCRdb's copy, which holds only in-frame ones; the method was immunoSEQ multiplex PCR. V, J and clone size derive from that table, while D and trimming were established from the DNA sequence. The sample has a few hundred thousand clones, more than 75% seen once. V was pared by 5 bases and J by 2 bases, with 6 bases of the junction left unmatched. The CDR3 runs to 15 residues. Germline V gives CDR1 SEHNR, CDR2 FQNEAQ (reference sequence).

The chain combines TRBV7-9 with TRBJ2-7, with 10 bases matching TRBD2. The receptor was isolated from a woman between 40 and 50 years old who had recovered from COVID-19. Sequenced material: peripheral blood. This CDR3 reads CASSPRTSGPYEQYF. The CDR3 coding sequence is TGTGCCAGCAGCCCCCGGACTAGCGGCCCCTACGAGCAGTACTTC.